The T cell receptor (beta chain) described here comes from a study of T cells in Graves' hyperthyroidism and ophthalmopathy (dated by TCRdb to about 2019). For the wider study: Peripheral blood samples were taken at the time of initial diagnosis, prior to any treatment. A discovery cohort of fewer than 110 patients, 43 with Graves' ophthalmopathy and about 58 with stable Graves' hyperthyroidism, was used to find distinguishing TCR V-J signatures. Prospective prediction of ophthalmopathy was tested in an independent validation cohort consisting of 18 to 20 hyperthyroidism patients and some 15 patients who later progressed to ophthalmopathy. The 90 to 100 discovery patients were randomly divided into training and test sets at a 7:3 ratio. The study also compared thyroid tissue and blood T-cell repertoires from 5 to 7 Graves' hyperthyroidism patients. Following sampling, methimazole starting at 30 mg daily was given to hyperthyroidism patients, and high-dose intravenous methylprednisolone was given to ophthalmopathy patients. The paper reports TCR Vbeta CDR3 sequencing of more than 120 peripheral blood samples: approximately 41 ophthalmopathy, under 85 hyperthyroidism and around 17 progressor patients. The research as a whole found: No statistical method was used to fix the sample size in advance, and group allocation was not hidden from the investigators. Most expanded thyroid clonotypes (frequency above 0.001) were also found in blood, which suggests that blood repertoires may mirror thyroid immune responses. In cross-validation, a model built on a 13 V-J signature told ophthalmopathy apart from stable hyperthyroidism with just under 90% sensitivity and around 81% specificity, and in testing the same model reached 80%/75%. In validation, the model predicted progression to ophthalmopathy a median of around six months before onset, with approximately 68% sensitivity and nearly 75% specificity.

A patient counted as having stable Graves' hyperthyroidism if no progression to ophthalmopathy occurred over 18 months of follow-up. Hyperthyroidism patients were newly diagnosed, with disease duration under 2 months, and aged 18 to 65 years. The study excluded patients with uncontrolled infections, other autoimmune diseases, pregnancy or lactation. Diagnoses relied on clinical symptoms, serum thyroxine and TRAb, thyroid ultrasound and orbital computed tomography. PBMCs were separated from roughly 9.3 ml of fresh peripheral blood using Ficoll-Paque density gradient centrifugation. Total RNA was extracted using Trizol reagent, and RNA quality was assessed on an Agilent 2100 Bioanalyzer. TCR beta CDR3 regions were amplified from RNA transcripts. A first-round RT-PCR of the TCR CDR3 used the HTBI primer set with the Qiagen OneStep RT-PCR kit. Libraries were constructed in a second round of multiplex PCR, after which size selection and purification were carried out. Libraries were sequenced paired-end with 100 bp reads on an Illumina HiSeq2000. As for the authors' bioinformatics: SOAPnuke was used to process the raw data, removing reads that contained adapters or uncalled bases, had a mean Phred below 15, or lacked an exact match to the constant primer or identifier. High-quality paired reads were merged with COPE v1.2.5, and unique nucleotide sequences were defined as clonotypes. Clonotypes were aligned to IMGT TRBV, TRBD and TRBJ reference segments using MiTCR v1.1. The analysis included only V-J combinations with a frequency above 0.0001, which together covered around 99% of the repertoires. The TCS score was defined as F50 (clonal expansion) divided by E x V (chaos), with BLOSUM62-based TCRdist calculated between CDR3 peptides within each V-J. Welch's t-statistics and random forest reduced around 520 V-J features to 13, which were used in a naive Bayes classifier (R e1071). Thyroid-blood repertoire similarity was quantified with the Morisita-Horn index. TCRdb reanalyzed the raw reads on its own, using fastp at Q25 for trimming and MiXCR for clone calling, and kept in-frame beta chains. Rows with one shared CDR3 protein collapse into an entry with the most common genes and DNA. For this entry, the V and J calls and clone size follow TCRdb and not the study's own pipeline. Within this sample are nearly 750,000 distinct CDR3 sequences, with about a third of them counted one time only. Around 30% of the sample is in the top ten clones.

Regarding this clonotype: Its antigen target is currently unknown. No qualities accompany the bases; no much larger clone lies one base away.

Taken from cysteine to phenylalanine, the CDR3 has 12 residues. Only CDR3 DNA is held: 36 bases, read in frame from base 1. According to the germline V gene, CDR1 reads WSHSY and CDR2 reads SAAADI. V is pruned by 8 bases and J by 5 bases, leaving 3 bases of the junction without a gene match. The source material was blood. The rearrangement combines TRBV10-2 with TRBJ1-1, with 9 bases in between that match TRBD1. This TCR derives from a woman in her 40s with Graves' hyperthyroidism. The CDR3 protein: CASVGTGTEAFF. Read as DNA, the sequence is TGCGCCAGCGTAGGGACAGGGACTGAAGCTTTCTTT.